This T cell receptor (beta chain) was sequenced for a study of blood T cell repertoires in COVID-19. The repertoire was sequenced with immunoSEQ multiplex PCR; TCRdb's copy has only in-frame clones and lacks some. The sample carries under 200,000 clones, 85% to 90% recorded once. Seattle participants joined during active infection and were tracked over time. V was clipped by 4 bases and J by 4 bases, with 13 bases between them. Germline V gene data show CDR1 as SNHLY and CDR2 as FYNNEI. The CDR3 is 15 amino acids. The genes are TRBV2 and TRBJ1-4; tentatively, D is TRBD1 (6 bases). The sequence derives from a man aged 55-75 years with COVID-19, enrolled during active disease. Sample: peripheral blood. The DNA for the CDR3 is TGTGCCAGCAGTGTCCGGACAGAAGATAATGAAAAACTGTTTTTT. Protein product: CASSVRTEDNEKLFF.